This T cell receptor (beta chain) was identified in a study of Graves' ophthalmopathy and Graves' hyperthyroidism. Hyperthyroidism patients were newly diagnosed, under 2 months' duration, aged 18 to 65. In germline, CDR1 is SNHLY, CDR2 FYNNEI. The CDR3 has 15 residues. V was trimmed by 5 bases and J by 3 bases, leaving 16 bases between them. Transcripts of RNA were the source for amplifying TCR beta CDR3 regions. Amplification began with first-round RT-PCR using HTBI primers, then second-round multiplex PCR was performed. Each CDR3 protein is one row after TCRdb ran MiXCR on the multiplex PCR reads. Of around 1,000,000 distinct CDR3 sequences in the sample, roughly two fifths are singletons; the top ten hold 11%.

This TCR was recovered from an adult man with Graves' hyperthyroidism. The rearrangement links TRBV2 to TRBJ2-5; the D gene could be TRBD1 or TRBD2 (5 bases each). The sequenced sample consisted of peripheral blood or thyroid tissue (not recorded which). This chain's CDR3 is CASSRRRMGEETQYF. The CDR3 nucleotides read TGTGCCAGCAGTCGGAGGCGGATGGGGGAAGAGACCCAGTACTTC.